This T cell receptor (beta chain) was recorded in a study of CXCR3-negative and CXCR3-positive naive CD8 T cells. Findings and caveats of the study: Naive cells that were CXCR3-negative or CXCR3-positive used TRBV-TRBJ genes alike, while memory cells diverged. Hydrophobicity of TRB CDR3s was greater in CXCR3-positive naive cells than in CXCR3-negative naive cells. Each naive subset displayed comparably high diversity, whereas memory CD8+ cells displayed much lower diversity.

As to this clonotype: Its matching antigen is unknown.

The TRB cDNA libraries were prepared by 5' RACE with UMI labels. TCRdb reprocessed the 5' RACE reads, with one entry per CDR3 protein and no DNA. The table for this sample gives about 130,000 distinct CDR3 sequences. Triplicate sorting captured 300,000 cells each from every CD8+ T cell subset. A CD45RO-CCR7+CD27+CD95- phenotype identified naive CD8+ T cells. Germline-derived CDR1 and CDR2 are MNHEY and SMNVEV (reference sequence). The CDR3 is 14 residues long. Material: naive CXCR3+ CD8+ T cells from blood. Subset of the sample: CD45RO-CCR7+CD27+CD95- naive CD8+ T cells expressing CXCR3 (TNR3+). The TCR sequence derives from a human donor in good health. Some clones in this sample may be carry-over from other donors' samples. The chain employs TRBV27 and TRBJ2-1. CDR3 residues: CASSLSLSYNEQFF.